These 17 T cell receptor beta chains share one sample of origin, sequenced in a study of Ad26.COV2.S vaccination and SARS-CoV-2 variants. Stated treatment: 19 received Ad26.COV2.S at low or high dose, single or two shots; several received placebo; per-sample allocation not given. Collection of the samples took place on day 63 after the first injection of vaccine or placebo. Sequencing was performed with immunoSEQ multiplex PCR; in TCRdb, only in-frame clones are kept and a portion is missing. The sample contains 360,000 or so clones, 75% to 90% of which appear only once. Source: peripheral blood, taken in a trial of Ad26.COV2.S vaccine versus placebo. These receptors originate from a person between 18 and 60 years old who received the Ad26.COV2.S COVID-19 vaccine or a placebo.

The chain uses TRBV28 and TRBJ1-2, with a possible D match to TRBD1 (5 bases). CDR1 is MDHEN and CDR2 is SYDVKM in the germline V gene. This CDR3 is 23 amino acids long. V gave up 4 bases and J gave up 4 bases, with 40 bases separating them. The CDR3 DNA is TGTGCCAGCAGTTCTGGGGTTGTGATTGAAGCTGGCCGGGACCCCGGAGGGTCCTATGGCTACACCTTC. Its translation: CASSSGVVIEAGRDPGGSYGYTF.

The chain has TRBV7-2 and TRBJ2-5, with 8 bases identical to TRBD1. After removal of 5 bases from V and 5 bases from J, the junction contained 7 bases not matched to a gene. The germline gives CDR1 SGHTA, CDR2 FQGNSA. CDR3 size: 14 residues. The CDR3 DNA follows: TGTGCCAGCAGCCCGGGACAGGCCATGGAGACCCAGTACTTC. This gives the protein CASSPGQAMETQYF. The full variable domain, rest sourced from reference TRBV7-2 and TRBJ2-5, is GAGVSQSPSNKVTEKGKDVELRCDPISGHTALYWYRQSLGQGLEFLIYFQGNSAPDKSGLPSDRFSAERTGGSVSTLTIQRTQQEDSAVYLCASSPGQAMETQYFGPGTRLLVL.

The CDR3 DNA reads TGTGCCAGCAGTCCGGACGCCCTGGGAGAGCAGTACTTC. Protein: CASSPDALGEQYF. This rearrangement joins TRBV6-4 to TRBJ2-7; no clear D. The V gene's germline CDR1 is MRHNA and CDR2 SNTAGT. The V end lost 5 bases, the J end lost 7 bases, and 15 bases lay between the germline ends. The CDR3 sequence is 13 residues long.

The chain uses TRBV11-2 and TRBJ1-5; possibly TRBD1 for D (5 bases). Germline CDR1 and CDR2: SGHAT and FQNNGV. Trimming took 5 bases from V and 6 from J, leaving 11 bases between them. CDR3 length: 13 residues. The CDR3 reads CASSPGEVQPQHF. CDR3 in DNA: TGTGCCAGCAGCCCGGGGGAGGTTCAGCCCCAGCATTTT. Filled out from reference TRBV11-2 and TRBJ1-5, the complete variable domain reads EAGVAQSPRYKIIEKRQSVAFWCNPISGHATLYWYQQILGQGPKLLIQFQNNGVVDDSQLPKDRFSAERLKGVDSTLKIQPAKLEDSAVYLCASSPGEVQPQHFGDGTRLSIL.

CDR3 sequence reads: CAWKRAGSQYF. The CDR3 DNA reads as TGTGCCTGGAAGAGGGCGGGATCGCAGTATTTT. The chain joins TRBV30 to TRBJ2-3; D perhaps matches TRBD2 (6 bases). Trimming took 4 bases from V and 10 from J, leaving 12 bases between them. Germline V gives CDR1 GTSNPN, CDR2 SVGIG (reference sequence). This CDR3 has 11 amino acids.

The CDR3, as DNA: TGTGCCAGTAGAAAGCAGGGGCGGGACTATGGCTACACCTTC. Translating it yields CASRKQGRDYGYTF. This chain joins TRBV19 and TRBJ1-2; tentative D call: TRBD1 (6 bases). The germline CDR1 and CDR2 sequences are LNHDA and SQIVND (reference sequence). The CDR3 runs 14 residues. Trimming cost V 6 bases and J 3 bases, with 14 bases left between them. Full variable domain (outside the CDR3, taken from reference TRBV19 and TRBJ1-2): DGGITQSPKYLFRKEGQNVTLSCEQNLNHDAMYWYRQDPGQGLRLIYYSQIVNDFQKGDIAEGYSVSREKKESFPLTVTSAQKNPTAFYLCASRKQGRDYGYTFGSGTRLTVV.

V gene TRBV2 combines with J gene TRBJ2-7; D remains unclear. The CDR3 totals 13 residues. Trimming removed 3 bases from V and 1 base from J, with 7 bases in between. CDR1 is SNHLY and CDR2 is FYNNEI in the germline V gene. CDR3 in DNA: TGTGCCAGCAGTGATGGAATGTCCTACGAGCAGTACTTC. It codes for CASSDGMSYEQYF.

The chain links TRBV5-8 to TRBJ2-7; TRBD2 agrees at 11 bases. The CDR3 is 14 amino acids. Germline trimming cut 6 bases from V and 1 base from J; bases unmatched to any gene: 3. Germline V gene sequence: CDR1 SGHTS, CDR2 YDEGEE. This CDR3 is CASMTSGVSYEQYF. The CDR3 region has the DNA TGTGCCAGCATGACTAGCGGGGTGTCCTACGAGCAGTACTTC.

The CDR3 sequence is CASSSGTSGRYEQYF. CDR3 sequence (DNA): TGTGCCAGCAGCTCCGGGACTAGCGGGAGGTACGAGCAGTACTTC. J is TRBJ2-7 and V is TRBV11-2; 15 bases match TRBD2. The germline CDR1 and CDR2 sequences are SGHAT and FQNNGV. J was trimmed by 4 bases and V by 4 bases; bases with no gene match: 2. CDR3 length equals 15 residues. Looking up the rest from reference TRBV11-2 and TRBJ2-7 gives the full variable domain: EAGVAQSPRYKIIEKRQSVAFWCNPISGHATLYWYQQILGQGPKLLIQFQNNGVVDDSQLPKDRFSAERLKGVDSTLKIQPAKLEDSAVYLCASSSGTSGRYEQYFGPGTRLTVT.

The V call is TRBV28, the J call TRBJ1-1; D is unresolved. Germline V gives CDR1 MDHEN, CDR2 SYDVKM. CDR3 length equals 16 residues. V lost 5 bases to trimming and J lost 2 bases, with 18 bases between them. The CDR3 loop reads CASSPTPGSSNTEAFF. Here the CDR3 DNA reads TGTGCCAGCAGTCCAACCCCTGGGTCATCTAACACTGAAGCTTTCTTT.

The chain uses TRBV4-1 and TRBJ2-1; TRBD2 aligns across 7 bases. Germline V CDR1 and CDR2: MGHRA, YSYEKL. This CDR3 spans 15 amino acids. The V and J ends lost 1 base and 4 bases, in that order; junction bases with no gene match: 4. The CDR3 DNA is TGCGCCAGCAGCCAAGCGGGAGGACTATACAATGAGCAGTTCTTC. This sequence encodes CASSQAGGLYNEQFF.

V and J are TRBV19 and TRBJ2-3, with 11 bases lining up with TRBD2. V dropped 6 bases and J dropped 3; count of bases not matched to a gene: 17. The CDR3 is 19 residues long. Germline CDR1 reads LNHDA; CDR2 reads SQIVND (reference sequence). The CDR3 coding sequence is TGTGCCAGTAGCCAAACCCAGATAGCGGGAGGGCCGGGGACAGATACGCAGTATTTT. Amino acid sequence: CASSQTQIAGGPGTDTQYF.

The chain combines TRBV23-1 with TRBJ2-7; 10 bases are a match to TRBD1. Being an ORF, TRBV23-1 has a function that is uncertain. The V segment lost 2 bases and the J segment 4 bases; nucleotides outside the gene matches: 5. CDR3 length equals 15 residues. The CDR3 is CASSQRDRGFYEQYF. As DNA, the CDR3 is TGCGCCAGCAGTCAACGGGACAGGGGATTTTACGAGCAGTACTTC.

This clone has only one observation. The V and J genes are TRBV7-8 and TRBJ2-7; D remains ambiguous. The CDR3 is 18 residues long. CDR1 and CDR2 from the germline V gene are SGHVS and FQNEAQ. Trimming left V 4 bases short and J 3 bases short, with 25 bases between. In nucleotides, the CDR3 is TGTGCCAGCAGCTACCGTTCAGGCCCGACGCAGAAACTCTACGAGCAGTACTTC. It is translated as CASSYRSGPTQKLYEQYF.

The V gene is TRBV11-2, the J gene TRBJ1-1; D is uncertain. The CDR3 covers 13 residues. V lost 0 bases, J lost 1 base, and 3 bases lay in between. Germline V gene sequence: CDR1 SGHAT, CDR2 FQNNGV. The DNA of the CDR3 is TGTGCCAGCAGCTTAGAAACGAACACTGAAGCTTTCTTT. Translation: CASSLETNTEAFF.

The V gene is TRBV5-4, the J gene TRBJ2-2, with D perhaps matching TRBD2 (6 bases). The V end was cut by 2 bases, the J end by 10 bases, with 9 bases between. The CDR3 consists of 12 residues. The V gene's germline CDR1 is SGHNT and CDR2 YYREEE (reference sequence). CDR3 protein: CASSFSGLELFF. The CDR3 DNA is TGTGCCAGCAGCTTTAGCGGACTGGAGCTGTTTTTT. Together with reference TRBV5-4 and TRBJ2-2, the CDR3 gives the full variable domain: ETGVTQSPTHLIKTRGQQVTLRCSSQSGHNTVSWYQQALGQGPQFIFQYYREEENGRGNFPPRFSGLQFPNYSSELNVNALELDDSALYLCASSFSGLELFFGEGSRLTVL.

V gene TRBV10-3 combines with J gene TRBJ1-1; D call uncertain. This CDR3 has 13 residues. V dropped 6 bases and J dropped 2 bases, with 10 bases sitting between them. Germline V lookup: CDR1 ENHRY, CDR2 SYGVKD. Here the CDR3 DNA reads TGTGCCATCAGGGCGCAGCCCAACACTGAAGCTTTCTTT. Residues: CAIRAQPNTEAFF.